Below, 12 T cell receptor beta chains from the same sample are listed, as sequenced in a study of blood T cell repertoires in COVID-19. Assay used: immunoSEQ multiplex PCR; TCRdb lists only in-frame clones, some missing. The sample lists 65,000 to 90,000 clones, over 75% occurring once. Specimen: peripheral blood. The receptors here all came from a woman aged 55-70 years with acute or convalescent COVID-19.

This chain uses TRBV4-1 with TRBJ1-5; D is unclear. CDR3 length equals 17 residues. V lost 1 base, J lost 5 bases, and 18 bases lay in between. Germline assignment: CDR1 MGHRA and CDR2 YSYEKL. The CDR3 loop reads CASSQVLAGLSDQPQHF. CDR3 bases: TGCGCCAGCAGCCAAGTATTAGCCGGACTCTCTGATCAGCCCCAGCATTTT.

J is TRBJ2-1 and V is TRBV18, with a possible D match to TRBD1 (5 bases). Trimming removed 2 bases at V and 13 bases at J, with 12 bases between. The CDR3 runs to 12 residues. Germline CDR1 is KGHSH and CDR2 is LQKENI. The CDR3 spells CASSPGAEVQFF. The CDR3 DNA reads TGTGCCAGCTCACCAGGGGCTGAGGTCCAGTTCTTC.

Only a few counts were recorded for this clone. V usage is TRBV7-2 and J usage is TRBJ1-1; TRBD1 matches at 7 bases. J was trimmed by 5 bases and V by 5 bases; bases with no gene match: 11. The CDR3 runs 15 residues. Per the germline V gene, CDR1 is SGHTA and CDR2 is FQGNSA. The CDR3, as DNA: TGTGCCAGCAGCCCGACAGGGTTTTGGGGGACTGAAGCTTTCTTT. Translation: CASSPTGFWGTEAFF.

The chain combines TRBV6-5 with TRBJ1-5; 7 bases line up with TRBD1. V lost 6 bases and J lost 2; bases outside the gene matches: 4. This CDR3 spans 14 amino acids. The V gene's germline CDR1 is MNHEY and CDR2 SVGAGI. CDR3 nucleotide sequence: TGTGCCAGCAGCCTTGGGACAGGCAATCAGCCCCAGCATTTT. Translating it yields CASSLGTGNQPQHF.

This chain joins TRBV24-1 and TRBJ1-1, with D uncertain. This CDR3 is built from 13 residues. Germline V gene lookup returns CDR1 KGHDR and CDR2 SFDVKD. Between the trimmed V and J ends, which lost 7 bases and 1 base, there was a span of 9 bases. The CDR3, as DNA: TGTGCCACCAGACCAACCGGGAACACTGAAGCTTTCTTT. Amino acid sequence: CATRPTGNTEAFF.

Only one count was recorded for this clone. The chain combines TRBV9 with TRBJ1-1; TRBD1 might be the D (5 bases). V lost 0 bases, J lost 4 bases, and 13 bases lay in between. Germline V gene sequence: CDR1 SGDLS, CDR2 YYNGEE. The CDR3 totals 15 residues. CDR3 loop: CASSVEDTAVTEAFF. As DNA, the CDR3 is TGTGCCAGCAGCGTAGAGGACACGGCCGTCACTGAAGCTTTCTTT.

CDR3 sequence reads: CASTQGGGRGFTEGYTF. The DNA for the CDR3 is TGTGCCAGCACCCAGGGAGGCGGCAGGGGGTTTACGGAGGGCTACACCTTC. The J gene is TRBJ1-2, the V gene TRBV7-3, with 7 bases aligning to TRBD1. The V and J ends lost 7 bases and 8 bases, in that order; junction bases with no gene match: 22. The germline V gene has CDR1 SGHTA and CDR2 FQGTGA. There are 17 residues in the CDR3.

V usage is TRBV7-9 and J usage is TRBJ1-1; 7 positions agree with TRBD1. Trimming removed 1 base from V and 3 bases from J; junction bases left unmatched: 8. This CDR3 spans 16 amino acids. From germline, CDR1 is SEHNR and CDR2 FQNEAQ (reference sequence). The CDR3 DNA follows: TGTGCCAGCAGCTTAGGACAGGGACCGAGGTACACTGAAGCTTTCTTT. Its protein product is CASSLGQGPRYTEAFF. The full variable domain, completed using reference TRBV7-9 and TRBJ1-1, is DTGVSQNPRHKITKRGQNVTFRCDPISEHNRLYWYRQTLGQGPEFLTYFQNEAQLEKSRLLSDRFSAERPKGSFSTLEIQRTEQGDSAMYLCASSLGQGPRYTEAFFGQGTRLTVV.

In DNA form, the CDR3 reads TGTGCCACCAGTGAGGGCACCGGGACAGTAGATGGCTACACCTTC. This encodes CATSEGTGTVDGYTF. The chain links TRBV24-1 to TRBJ1-2; 7 bases fit TRBD1. The germline CDR1 and CDR2 sequences are KGHDR and SFDVKD. The CDR3 has 15 amino acids. Trimming cost V 4 bases and J 6 bases; bases outside gene matches: 10.

This chain links TRBV2 with TRBJ2-6; 9 positions match TRBD2. Per germline, CDR1 SNHLY and CDR2 FYNNEI. This CDR3 comprises 16 residues. The CDR3: CASRGGVGSGANVLTF. CDR3 DNA: TGTGCGAGCCGCGGGGGGGTTGGCTCTGGGGCCAACGTCCTGACTTTC.

As DNA, the CDR3 is TGCGCCAGCAGCCCGGGGACTAGCGGGAGCGAGACCCAGTACTTC. This codes for CASSPGTSGSETQYF. The chain joins TRBV5-1 to TRBJ2-5, with 14 bases matching TRBD2. From germline, CDR1 is SGHRS and CDR2 YFSETQ. The CDR3 has 15 residues. V lost 4 bases, J lost 5 bases, and 4 bases stayed unmatched.

The chain carries TRBV27 and TRBJ2-6; 9 bases are shared with TRBD1. Germline CDR1 and CDR2: MNHEY and SMNVEV (reference sequence). The V and J ends lost 5 bases and 2 bases, in that order; junction bases with no gene match: 7. This CDR3 contains 17 residues. CDR3 sequence: CASSPGTGNAGANVLTF. CDR3 bases: TGTGCCAGCAGTCCCGGGACAGGGAACGCTGGGGCCAACGTCCTGACTTTC.